The rows below give T cell receptor beta chains drawn from one sample of a study of molecular identifiers for immune sequencing clone quantification. Each CDR3 protein is one row after TCRdb ran MiXCR on the PCR reads. The table shows some 680,000 distinct CDR3 sequences, with approximately 24% occurring only once. The sequencing input was naive CD8+ T cells from blood, with Jurkat cell RNA spiked in. Every receptor here comes from a human donor in good health. Some libraries in this study had Jurkat cell RNA spiked in. CDR3s include the opening cysteine and the closing phenylalanine or tryptophan. D genes are given only for firm matches. Not all rows give a size; the values are once, few, many and, for expanded clones, a class.

clone_size: -; j_call: TRBJ2-3; v_call: TRBV7-6; d_call: TRBD1; cdr3_aa: CAGSSTGGGTDTQYF; cdr3_nt: TGTGCCGGCAGCTCAACAGGGGGCGGTACAGATACGCAGTATTTT
clone_size: -; j_call: TRBJ1-2; v_call: TRBV7-9; d_call: TRBD1; cdr3_aa: CQTGSYGYTF; cdr3_nt: TGCCAGACAGGGTCGTATGGCTACACCTTC
clone_size: many; j_call: TRBJ2-7; v_call: TRBV7-6; d_call: -; cdr3_aa: CASSLEGFSYEQYF; cdr3_nt: TGTGCCAGCAGCTTAGAGGGTTTCTCCTACGAGCAGTACTTC
clone_size: many; j_call: TRBJ2-3; v_call: TRBV14; d_call: TRBD1; cdr3_aa: CASSHGQGVTDTQYF; cdr3_nt: TGTGCCAGCAGCCACGGACAGGGGGTCACAGATACGCAGTATTTT
clone_size: few; j_call: TRBJ2-1; v_call: TRBV11-2; d_call: TRBD2; cdr3_aa: CASSSTGTSGYNEQFF; cdr3_nt: TGTGCCAGCAGCTCCACCGGGACTAGCGGCTACAATGAGCAGTTCTTC
clone_size: many; j_call: TRBJ2-3; v_call: TRBV3-1; d_call: -; cdr3_aa: CASSQAAGLSGDTQYF; cdr3_nt: TGTGCCAGCAGCCAAGCGGCAGGACTCTCCGGAGATACGCAGTATTTT
clone_size: few; j_call: TRBJ2-5; v_call: TRBV18; d_call: -; cdr3_aa: CASSPRAGQLQTQYF; cdr3_nt: TGTGCCAGCTCACCACGGGCAGGGCAGCTCCAGACCCAGTACTTC
clone_size: few; j_call: TRBJ2-1; v_call: TRBV7-6; d_call: TRBD2; cdr3_aa: CASSLDLAGGLGDNEQFF; cdr3_nt: TGTGCCAGCAGCTTAGACCTAGCGGGGGGGCTCGGGGACAATGAGCAGTTCTTC
clone_size: -; j_call: TRBJ1-3; v_call: TRBV20-1; d_call: -; cdr3_aa: CSARTVNSGNTIYF; cdr3_nt: TGCAGTGCGAGGACAGTCAACTCTGGAAACACCATATATTTT
clone_size: -; j_call: TRBJ2-5; v_call: TRBV19; d_call: TRBD2; cdr3_aa: CASSIGTSGRAGETQYF; cdr3_nt: TGTGCCAGTAGTATAGGGACTAGCGGGAGGGCCGGGGAGACCCAGTACTTC
clone_size: -; j_call: TRBJ2-2; v_call: TRBV7-9; d_call: TRBD2; cdr3_aa: CASSQGLAGGRTGELFF; cdr3_nt: TGTGCCAGCAGCCAAGGACTAGCGGGTGGAAGAACCGGGGAGCTGTTTTTT
clone_size: many; j_call: TRBJ2-3; v_call: TRBV28; d_call: TRBD1; cdr3_aa: CASGDSPKSSTDTQYF; cdr3_nt: TGTGCCAGTGGGGACAGCCCAAAATCTAGCACAGATACGCAGTATTTT
clone_size: -; j_call: TRBJ2-5; v_call: TRBV4-2; d_call: TRBD2; cdr3_aa: CASSQDYSPGGEGTQYF; cdr3_nt: TGTGCCAGCAGCCAAGATTATAGCCCGGGAGGTGAAGGGACCCAGTACTTC
clone_size: many; j_call: TRBJ2-7; v_call: TRBV29-1; d_call: TRBD1; cdr3_aa: CSVEVGTGSYEQYF; cdr3_nt: TGCAGCGTTGAAGTGGGGACAGGTTCCTACGAGCAGTACTTC
clone_size: few; j_call: TRBJ2-5; v_call: TRBV4-1; d_call: -; cdr3_aa: CASSQAMRVGVHETQYF; cdr3_nt: TGCGCCAGCAGCCAAGCAATGAGGGTTGGGGTTCATGAGACCCAGTACTTC
clone_size: many; j_call: TRBJ2-5; v_call: TRBV5-1; d_call: TRBD2; cdr3_aa: CASSDAREVETQYF; cdr3_nt: TGCGCCAGCAGTGATGCGCGGGAGGTAGAGACCCAGTACTTC
clone_size: many; j_call: TRBJ2-3; v_call: TRBV5-4; d_call: TRBD2; cdr3_aa: CASSLELAGVTDTQYF; cdr3_nt: TGTGCCAGCAGCTTGGAACTAGCGGGGGTCACAGATACGCAGTATTTT
clone_size: -; j_call: TRBJ2-3; v_call: TRBV7-9; d_call: -; cdr3_aa: CASSSGGASTDTQYF; cdr3_nt: TGTGCCAGCAGCTCCGGTGGGGCGAGCACAGATACGCAGTATTTT
clone_size: few; j_call: TRBJ2-1; v_call: TRBV25-1; d_call: -; cdr3_aa: CASSLAANEQFF; cdr3_nt: TGTGCCAGCAGTCTTGCGGCCAATGAGCAGTTCTTC
clone_size: few; j_call: TRBJ2-2; v_call: TRBV4-1; d_call: TRBD1; cdr3_aa: CASSQDGGGTGANTGELFF; cdr3_nt: TGCGCCAGCAGCCAAGATGGGGGCGGGACAGGGGCGAACACCGGGGAGCTGTTTTTT
clone_size: many; j_call: TRBJ2-3; v_call: TRBV5-4; d_call: -; cdr3_aa: CASRREPRLTDTQYF; cdr3_nt: TGTGCCAGCAGAAGGGAGCCGCGACTCACAGATACGCAGTATTTT
clone_size: -; j_call: TRBJ2-7; v_call: TRBV6-5; d_call: TRBD1; cdr3_aa: CASSTRDRDYEQYF; cdr3_nt: TGTGCCAGCAGTACCCGGGACAGGGACTACGAGCAGTACTTC
clone_size: -; j_call: TRBJ2-7; v_call: TRBV6-2/TRBV6-3; d_call: -; cdr3_aa: CASTSPDKTGYEQYF; cdr3_nt: TGTGCCAGCACTTCACCCGACAAGACGGGCTACGAGCAGTACTTC
clone_size: -; j_call: TRBJ2-1; v_call: TRBV28; d_call: TRBD2; cdr3_aa: CASSPLGTSGRDNEQFF; cdr3_nt: TGTGCCAGCAGTCCCCTTGGGACTAGCGGGAGAGACAATGAGCAGTTCTTC
clone_size: many; j_call: TRBJ1-1; v_call: TRBV20-1; d_call: -; cdr3_aa: CSARGQGMGTEAFF; cdr3_nt: TGCAGTGCTAGAGGGCAGGGAATGGGGACTGAAGCTTTCTTT
clone_size: many; j_call: TRBJ2-3; v_call: TRBV5-1; d_call: -; cdr3_aa: CASSLEVALADTQYF; cdr3_nt: TGCGCCAGCAGCTTGGAGGTAGCACTGGCAGATACGCAGTATTTT
clone_size: few; j_call: TRBJ2-7; v_call: TRBV28; d_call: TRBD1; cdr3_aa: CASRGQNAYEQYF; cdr3_nt: TGTGCCAGCAGGGGACAGAACGCCTACGAGCAGTACTTC
clone_size: few; j_call: TRBJ2-7; v_call: TRBV29-1; d_call: TRBD1; cdr3_aa: CSATGFSYEQYF; cdr3_nt: TGCAGCGCGACAGGGTTCTCCTACGAGCAGTACTTC
clone_size: many; j_call: TRBJ2-4; v_call: TRBV7-9; d_call: TRBD1; cdr3_aa: CASSHRDREAKNIQYF; cdr3_nt: TGTGCCAGCAGCCACAGGGACAGGGAGGCCAAAAACATTCAGTACTTC
clone_size: few; j_call: TRBJ2-1; v_call: TRBV29-1; d_call: -; cdr3_aa: CSVEEGNYNEQFF; cdr3_nt: TGCAGCGTTGAAGAAGGGAACTACAATGAGCAGTTCTTC
clone_size: -; j_call: TRBJ1-1; v_call: TRBV6-5; d_call: -; cdr3_aa: CASSYSGHLNTEAFF; cdr3_nt: TGTGCCAGCAGTTACAGTGGTCACCTGAACACTGAAGCTTTCTTT
clone_size: -; j_call: TRBJ2-3; v_call: TRBV15; d_call: -; cdr3_aa: CATSRGRGADADTQYF; cdr3_nt: TGTGCCACCAGCAGAGGTAGGGGGGCGGATGCAGATACGCAGTATTTT
clone_size: few; j_call: TRBJ2-2; v_call: TRBV29-1; d_call: TRBD1; cdr3_aa: CSVVAGGLMGELFF; cdr3_nt: TGCAGCGTTGTAGCAGGGGGCCTAATGGGGGAGCTGTTTTTT
clone_size: few; j_call: TRBJ1-3; v_call: TRBV14; d_call: TRBD1; cdr3_aa: CASSHWDSYSGNTIYF; cdr3_nt: TGTGCCAGCAGCCATTGGGACAGTTACTCTGGAAACACCATATATTTT
clone_size: -; j_call: TRBJ1-1; v_call: TRBV7-9; d_call: -; cdr3_aa: CASSPVPRSTEAFF; cdr3_nt: TGTGCCAGCAGCCCAGTCCCCCGGTCCACTGAAGCTTTCTTT
clone_size: -; j_call: TRBJ1-5; v_call: TRBV7-2; d_call: -; cdr3_aa: CASSLWPYSNQPQHF; cdr3_nt: TGTGCCAGCAGCTTATGGCCGTATAGCAATCAGCCCCAGCATTTT
clone_size: -; j_call: TRBJ2-5; v_call: TRBV2; d_call: -; cdr3_aa: CASSEPVGGTIETQYF; cdr3_nt: TGTGCCAGCAGTGAGCCCGTCGGGGGCACGATTGAGACCCAGTACTTC
clone_size: many; j_call: TRBJ2-3; v_call: TRBV27; d_call: TRBD2; cdr3_aa: CASSLSQRGYTDTQYF; cdr3_nt: TGTGCCAGCAGTTTATCGCAGCGGGGCTACACAGATACGCAGTATTTT
clone_size: -; j_call: TRBJ2-5; v_call: TRBV20-1; d_call: TRBD2; cdr3_aa: CSARPGTSGLQEAQYF; cdr3_nt: TGCAGTGCTAGACCGGGGACTAGCGGACTCCAAGAGGCCCAGTACTTC
clone_size: few; j_call: TRBJ1-1; v_call: TRBV5-6; d_call: -; cdr3_aa: CASGSPGGTEAFF; cdr3_nt: TGTGCCAGCGGATCGCCGGGGGGCACTGAAGCTTTCTTT
clone_size: -; j_call: TRBJ1-4; v_call: TRBV7-9; d_call: -; cdr3_aa: CASSPTEFNYPGEKLFF; cdr3_nt: TGTGCCAGCAGCCCGACAGAATTTAACTATCCTGGTGAAAAACTGTTTTTT
clone_size: -; j_call: TRBJ2-2; v_call: TRBV28; d_call: TRBD1; cdr3_aa: CASSLEGDRVRGELFF; cdr3_nt: TGTGCCAGCAGTTTAGAGGGGGACAGGGTCCGAGGGGAGCTGTTTTTT
clone_size: few; j_call: TRBJ2-7; v_call: TRBV19; d_call: -; cdr3_aa: CASSMGKGYEQYF; cdr3_nt: TGTGCCAGTAGTATGGGGAAGGGTTACGAGCAGTACTTC
clone_size: few; j_call: TRBJ2-2; v_call: TRBV4-3; d_call: -; cdr3_aa: CAGSQDTGAAGELFF; cdr3_nt: TGCGCCGGCAGCCAAGATACTGGGGCAGCCGGGGAGCTGTTTTTT
clone_size: many; j_call: TRBJ2-2; v_call: TRBV6-5; d_call: -; cdr3_aa: CASSSFMNTGELFF; cdr3_nt: TGTGCCAGCAGCTCTTTTATGAACACCGGGGAGCTGTTTTTT
clone_size: -; j_call: TRBJ2-1; v_call: TRBV12-5; d_call: TRBD1; cdr3_aa: CASGLGTVLLDEQFF; cdr3_nt: TGTGCTAGTGGTCTTGGGACAGTGCTCCTGGATGAGCAGTTCTTC